This TCR beta chain was documented in a study of T-cell reconstitution after alpha-beta-depleted transplantation in children. Preparing the TCRbeta library involved the use of unique molecular identifiers. Via MiXCR, TCRdb re-called the PCR reads, giving one row per CDR3 protein. This table holds roughly 500,000 distinct CDR3 sequences, roughly 33% found once. V was clipped by 0 bases and J by 1 base, with 18 bases between them. Germline V gene data show CDR1 as LGHNA and CDR2 as YSLEER. This CDR3 has 18 amino acids. This receptor was identified in a human donor who donated a stem cell graft to a child with aplastic anemia. Sample: PBMCs from the stem cell graft donor, taken from the stem cell graft. The chain couples TRBV4-3 to TRBJ1-1, with D maybe TRBD1 (5 bases). CDR3 residues: CASSQDLESGRANTEAFF. The CDR3 DNA reads TGCGCCAGCAGCCAAGATCTTGAAAGCGGCAGGGCGAACACTGAAGCTTTCTTT.